Presented here are 15 T cell receptor beta chains from one specimen sequenced in a study of T cell clonotyping in hematopoietic cell transplantation. Sequencing used immunoSEQ multiplex PCR; TCRdb keeps in-frame clones, though not all of them. The sample consists of approximately 28,000 clones, 80% to 90% of them appearing once. This sample's time point: recipient sample about 28 days before transplant, after cytoreduction. Material: peripheral blood mononuclear cells, obtained before stem cell transplant. Receptors originate from a woman in her fifties or sixties with acute myeloid leukemia. Some clones in this sample may be carry-over from other donors' samples.

This chain uses TRBV5-1 with TRBJ1-1; D gene unclear. Germline V gene lookup returns CDR1 SGHRS and CDR2 YFSETQ. V was trimmed by 0 bases and J by 1 base, leaving 10 bases between them. The CDR3 runs 15 residues. The CDR3 region has the DNA TGCGCCAGCAGCTTGGGCCTCGGGTCGAACACTGAAGCTTTCTTT. Translation: CASSLGLGSNTEAFF. Looking up the rest from reference TRBV5-1 and TRBJ1-1 gives the full variable domain: KAGVTQTPRYLIKTRGQQVTLSCSPISGHRSVSWYQQTPGQGLQFLFEYFSETQRNKGNFPGRFSGRQFSNSRSEMNVSTLELGDSALYLCASSLGLGSNTEAFFGQGTRLTVV.

This sequence joins TRBV23-1 and TRBJ2-7, with 7 nucleotides matching TRBD1. TRBV23-1 has ORF status, its function being uncertain. This CDR3 has 14 residues. Trimming took 6 bases from V and 5 from J; bases not matched to a gene: 10. CDR3 amino acids: CASSPTGWCHEQYF. DNA for the CDR3: TGCGCCAGCAGCCCGACAGGGTGGTGTCACGAGCAGTACTTC.

CDR3 residues: CATSRAASGSAEQYF. The CDR3 DNA reads TGTGCCACCAGCAGAGCGGCTAGCGGGAGTGCCGAGCAGTACTTC. This chain uses TRBV15 with TRBJ2-7; 10 nucleotides line up with TRBD2. The CDR3 is 15 residues long. With 1 base clipped from V and 6 bases from J, the junction kept 6 bases outside the gene matches. Germline values: CDR1 LNHNV, CDR2 YYDKDF (reference sequence).

V and J are TRBV6-5 and TRBJ1-6; D unclear. This CDR3 region has 13 residues. Germline loops: CDR1 MNHEY, CDR2 SVGAGI. Trimming removed 7 bases from V and 7 bases from J, with 11 bases in between. The CDR3 sequence is CASTPGQNSPLHF. The CDR3 bases are TGTGCCAGCACACCGGGCCAGAATTCACCCCTCCACTTT.

The rearrangement links TRBV9 to TRBJ2-7; 7 bases are shared with TRBD2. The CDR3 covers 14 residues. The germline CDR1 and CDR2 sequences are SGDLS and YYNGEE. Trimming at V came to 4 bases and at J to 0 bases, leaving 4 bases not matched to a gene. CDR3: CASSFGGSSYEQYF. The CDR3 DNA reads TGTGCCAGCAGCTTCGGGGGGAGCTCCTACGAGCAGTACTTC.

This chain connects TRBV5-6 to TRBJ2-2; D perhaps matches TRBD1 (6 bases). The germline CDR1 and CDR2 sequences are SGHDT and YYEEEE. The CDR3 extends over 16 amino acids. Trimming took 2 bases from V and 1 from J, leaving 12 bases between them. The CDR3 nucleotides are TGTGCCAGCAGCTTTTGGACAGCCGGGAACACCGGGGAGCTGTTTTTT. It translates to CASSFWTAGNTGELFF.

The chain employs TRBV9 and TRBJ2-1, with D possibly being TRBD2 (6 bases). CDR1 is SGDLS, CDR2 YYNGEE, per germline. The CDR3 is made up of 16 amino acids. The V end lost 1 base, the J end lost 1 base, and 12 bases lay between the germline ends. The CDR3 nucleotides read TGTGCCAGCAGCGTAAGGACGGGGACTTCCTACAATGAGCAGTTCTTC. Translation gives CASSVRTGTSYNEQFF.

This chain links TRBV4-1 with TRBJ1-2; a weak D match, TRBD1 (6 bases). The CDR3 spans 16 residues. Germline V gene lookup returns CDR1 MGHRA and CDR2 YSYEKL. Trimming left V 0 bases short and J 7 bases short, with 18 bases between. As DNA, the CDR3 is TGCGCCAGCAGCCAAGAGGTGTTAGCGGGGGCGGGTGGCTACACCTTC. Residues: CASSQEVLAGAGGYTF.

This chain joins TRBV7-9 and TRBJ1-2; no firm D call. Germline-derived CDR1 and CDR2 are SEHNR and FQNEAQ (reference sequence). The CDR3 runs to 13 residues. V was pared by 5 bases and J by 6 bases, with 13 bases between. The CDR3 bases are TGTGCCAGCAGCCCCGCCCGGGCTAATGGCTACACCTTC. Amino acids: CASSPARANGYTF.

This rearrangement joins TRBV5-1 to TRBJ2-3; D uncertain. The CDR3 length is 14 residues. The germline gives CDR1 SGHRS, CDR2 YFSETQ. V was cut by 4 bases and J by 1 base, with 10 bases left in between. The CDR3 region is CASSPGRGTDTQYF. The CDR3, as DNA: TGCGCCAGCAGCCCGGGTAGGGGCACAGATACGCAGTATTTT. Drawing the rest from reference TRBV5-1 and TRBJ2-3, the complete variable domain is KAGVTQTPRYLIKTRGQQVTLSCSPISGHRSVSWYQQTPGQGLQFLFEYFSETQRNKGNFPGRFSGRQFSNSRSEMNVSTLELGDSALYLCASSPGRGTDTQYFGPGTRLTVL.

V is TRBV9 and J is TRBJ2-7, with D possibly being TRBD1 or TRBD2 (5 bases each). Germline CDR1 is SGDLS and CDR2 is YYNGEE. V dropped 5 bases and J dropped 2 bases, with 17 bases sitting between them. The CDR3 sequence is 15 residues long. The CDR3 coding sequence is TGTGCCAGCAGTCTCTCGACCGGGGACCCCTACGAGCAGTACTTC. Its protein product is CASSLSTGDPYEQYF.

The rearrangement joins TRBV7-9 to TRBJ1-2; D might be TRBD1 (5 bases). CDR3 size: 14 residues. The V and J ends lost 2 bases and 8 bases respectively, with 15 bases between them. The germline CDR1 and CDR2 sequences are SEHNR and FQNEAQ (reference sequence). The CDR3 reads CASSLFVGHGGYTF. The CDR3, as DNA: TGTGCCAGCAGCTTATTCGTAGGACATGGCGGCTACACCTTC.

This rearrangement joins TRBV29-1 to TRBJ2-1; D perhaps matches TRBD2 (5 bases). In germline, CDR1 is SQVTM, CDR2 ANQGSEA. This CDR3 is built from 12 residues. The V end lost 5 bases, the J end lost 9 bases, and 14 bases lay between the germline ends. This chain's CDR3 is CSVSRTGPEQFF. For the CDR3, the DNA is TGCAGCGTTTCCCGGACTGGGCCTGAGCAGTTCTTC.

This chain links TRBV2 with TRBJ2-7, with 14 nucleotides matching TRBD2. The length of the CDR3 is 15 residues. CDR1 is SNHLY, CDR2 FYNNEI, per germline. With 4 bases clipped from V and 6 bases from J, the junction kept 5 bases outside the gene matches. CDR3 sequence (DNA): TGTGCCAGCAGTGTATATGGGACTAGCGGGAGCGAGCAGTACTTC. This encodes CASSVYGTSGSEQYF.

This clone showed up just once. The chain is built from TRBV7-6 and TRBJ2-5, with D maybe TRBD1 (5 bases). Deletions cut 4 bases from V and 4 bases from J, with 16 bases between. The CDR3 length is 15 residues. Germline CDR1 reads SGHVS; CDR2 reads FNYEAQ. This chain's CDR3 is CASSSNPGFRETQYF. CDR3 nucleotide sequence: TGTGCCAGCAGCTCCAATCCAGGGTTTCGAGAGACCCAGTACTTC.